This record covers a single T cell receptor (beta chain). This sample was taken from a study of blood T cell repertoires in COVID-19. As for the study in general: Researchers got acute and convalescent COVID-19 samples from the United States, Italy and Spain.

V lost 0 bases and J lost 5, with 13 bases in between. The germline V gene encodes CDR1 SQVTM and CDR2 ANQGSEA. The CDR3 runs 14 residues. Generated by immunoSEQ multiplex PCR, the TCRdb table keeps only in-frame clones and is missing some. This sample yields approximately 170,000 clones, of which about 88% are seen a single time; under 30% belongs to the top ten. Sequencing used peripheral blood. The gene calls are TRBV29-1 and TRBJ1-2; D perhaps matches TRBD1 (6 bases). The source is a man aged 55 to 70 with acute or convalescent COVID-19. CDR3 protein: CSVEESLQGYGYTF. CDR3 nucleotides: TGCAGCGTTGAAGAATCTCTCCAGGGGTATGGCTACACCTTC. Together with reference TRBV29-1 and TRBJ1-2, the CDR3 gives the full variable domain: SAVISQKPSRDICQRGTSLTIQCQVDSQVTMMFWYRQQPGQSLTLIATANQGSEATYESGFVIDKFPISRPNLTFSTLTVSNMSPEDSSIYLCSVEESLQGYGYTFGSGTRLTVV.